What follows is one TCR beta chain and its context. The antigen remains unidentified. This entry belongs to a study of beta chain features in type 1 diabetes. Study results and caveats: VDJ junctions sequenced from type 1 diabetes patients showed fewer insertions and more deletions. Patients with Type 1 diabetes showed moderately but significantly shorter TCRB CDR3s in all four CD4+ subsets.

CD45RO/CCR7/CD25/CD127/CD95/CD27 separated CD4+ naive, central memory, regulatory and stem cell-like memory cells by sorting. Sequenced material consisted of expressed TCRB transcripts (all of the isolated RNA was reverse transcribed). Libraries were prepared by immunoSEQ multiplex PCR; TCRdb keeps only in-frame clonotypes and omits some of them. Among under 450,000 clones, roughly 15% were seen once, and the ten largest hold approximately 0.019%. The CDR3 length is 13 residues. The germline V and J ends were trimmed by 5 bases and 3 bases, with 10 bases remaining between them. CDR1 and CDR2 (germline): KGHSH, LQKENI.

The sample taken for sequencing was naive CD4+ T cells from blood. This clonotype was obtained from a woman aged 18-29 years in good health. This sequence joins TRBV18 and TRBJ1-2; D perhaps matches TRBD1 (6 bases). Here the CDR3 DNA reads TGTGCCAGCTCAACAGGGAGGGACTATGGCTACACCTTC. Translated: CASSTGRDYGYTF.